This T cell receptor (beta chain) emerged from a study of cytomegalovirus exposure and HLA in healthy donors. About this clone: What it binds is unknown.

The PCR had 60 Vbeta and 13 Jbeta primers. TCRdb's copy holds only in-frame clones and misses some; the assay was immunoSEQ multiplex PCR. The table has about 160,000 clones, around 63% seen once. General study points: Analysis performed later showed TCR beta chains linked to HLA being more clonally expanded than equally common others.

Donors were ostensibly healthy at sampling, although undocumented immune exposures were probable. This CDR3 is built from 18 residues. Sequences were obtained from PBMCs. The rearrangement joins TRBV12-1 to TRBJ2-7; TRBD2, the table's D call, lacks a check against the DNA. TRBV12-1 is given as a pseudogene. The TCR was taken from a woman in her late teens or twenties in good health and CMV-seropositive. The CDR3 sequence is CASSFSQLPSENPYEQYF. CDR3 nucleotides: TGTGCCAGCAGCTTTTCTCAACTCCCTAGCGAGAACCCCTACGAGCAGTACTTC.